This T cell receptor beta chain was documented in a study of blood T cell repertoires in COVID-19 (dated by TCRdb to 2018 to 2021). Study-wide context: Collaborator samples came from the United States, Italy and Spain and covered acute and convalescent phases of COVID-19. The prospective study material was composed of cDNA or gDNA derived from T cells, B-cell-depleted T cells, or PBMCs. Subjects who had been exposed to COVID-19, were actively infected with it, or had recovered from it provided the deeply sampled blood TCRbeta repertoires that made up the dataset. The repertoires were made available in a free public database intended to serve as a resource for research on the immune response to SARS-CoV-2. Samples came from the ongoing ImmuneRACE study (first 160 participants) plus 1,254 subjects from 6 global collaborators. The sample metadata nearly always contained a de-identified subject ID, COVID-19 status, age in years and sex. HLA class I and class II types, where available, came from metadata supplied by the sample provider rather than from assay-based typing.

The junction shows trimming of 7 bases on V and 4 bases on J, and the gene matches do not reach 2 bases of it. From cysteine to phenylalanine, the CDR3 is 11 amino acids long. The read is trimmed to its CDR3 DNA, 33 bases read in frame from base 1. The germline V gene provides CDR1 SGHRS and CDR2 YFSETQ. TCRbeta CDR3 regions were amplified from genomic DNA using the immunoSEQ Assay, a bias-controlled multiplex PCR. As for how the authors treated the data: The number of nucleated cells in each sample was estimated from the amplification of reference gene primers within the assay. Sequence reads were collapsed and filtered to measure the absolute abundance of every unique TCRbeta CDR3 rearrangement. Productive Simpson clonality was computed per sample as the square root of Simpson's diversity index over productive rearrangements. TCRdb obtained this table from immuneACCESS and retained in-frame rearrangements with V and J assigned. These tables miss some clones; where compared with another copy, unresolved V genes account for less than half of the shortfall, and the remainder is unexplained. V and J calls and clone size are given by that table; D and trimming were obtained from the DNA. The sample includes 200,000 to 250,000 clones, with around 82% observed a single time. Less than 2.5% of the sample is held by the ten biggest clonotypes.

Worth noting for this clone: Its cognate antigen has yet to be identified. No much larger clone exists at a distance of one base, and base qualities are not known.

The collaborating institutions used their own protocols to collect whole blood in K2EDTA tubes. For TCRbeta analysis, collaborator samples were shipped as frozen whole blood, as isolated PBMCs, or as DNA extracted from either sample type. What the authors observed across the whole study: The quantity of clinical and demographic metadata differed by source and by participant and was supplied without curation.

The clonotype comes from a woman in her fifties or sixties with acute or convalescent COVID-19. Sequencing used peripheral blood. The rearranged segments are TRBV5-1 and TRBJ2-7, with TRBD2 identical over 7 junction bases. The DNA is as follows: TGCGCCAGCCAGGGAGGGTACGAGCAGTACTTC. Its product reads: CASQGGYEQYF.